Listed here is a single T cell receptor (beta chain). What it binds is unknown. This sample is part of a study of cytomegalovirus exposure and HLA in healthy donors. Whole-study findings and limits: Later analysis identified a missense DCLRE1C variant that was linked to TCR beta V- and J-gene trimming. In a later analysis, compared with equally common non-associated chains, HLA-associated beta chains were more expanded. The later analysis indicated that the majority of CMV-associated TCR beta chains appeared HLA-restricted. Earlier analysis looked at TCR beta V segments, and most were productive about 90% or about 30% of the time.

The CDR3 has 13 residues. Germline loops: CDR1 SGHRS, CDR2 YFSETQ. The V end was cut by 0 bases, the J end by 5 bases, with 9 bases between. Both 60 Vbeta primers and 13 Jbeta primers went into the PCR. Produced via immunoSEQ multiplex PCR; TCRdb's table is partial and in-frame only. The table gives 95,000 to 150,000 clones; the top ten clones make up over 2% of it. This sequence originates from a man aged 40-55 years in good health and CMV-seronegative. This chain joins TRBV5-1 and TRBJ2-7; D unclear. The sequenced sample consisted of PBMCs. The CDR3 bases are TGCGCCAGCAGCTTGGACAGCTCAGACGAGCAGTACTTC. Its translation: CASSLDSSDEQYF.